This T cell receptor beta chain was sequenced during a study of cytomegalovirus exposure and HLA in healthy donors. Findings and caveats of the study: Earlier findings revealed that most TCR beta V segments proved productive either about 87% or about 30% of the time. What a later analysis showed was that several of the most significant clusters appeared linked to common viral pathogens. Exclusion applied to some V segments, including TRBV6-2 and TRBV6-3, as they were indistinguishable.

V was cut by 4 bases and J by 2 bases, with 12 bases left in between. Germline loops: CDR1 LNHDA, CDR2 SQIVND (reference sequence). The CDR3 runs to 15 residues. This clone has only one observation. The antigen remains unidentified. Researchers ran the PCR with 60 Vbeta and 13 Jbeta primers. Here immunoSEQ multiplex PCR was the method, and the copy in TCRdb shows in-frame clones only, minus some. The table has more than 65,000 clones, about 68% seen once. Unrecorded immune exposures were likely, despite nominal health at sampling. Sequencing input: PBMCs. This sequence joins TRBV19 and TRBJ1-5; D is perhaps TRBD1 (5 bases). The receptor's source is a woman in her 50s in good health and CMV-seropositive. This CDR3 reads CASSSSSRGNQPQHF. The CDR3 DNA is TGTGCCAGTAGTAGCAGCAGCAGGGGCAATCAGCCCCAGCATTTT.